The 15 T cell receptor beta chains below come from one sample, sequenced in a study of cytomegalovirus exposure and HLA in healthy donors. A multiplex PCR was run with 60 Vbeta primers and 13 Jbeta primers. This table comes from immunoSEQ multiplex PCR, and its TCRdb copy is limited to in-frame clones, with some not included. There are some 190,000 clones in the sample; around four fifths occur only once, and roughly 0.99% lies in the top ten. Material for sequencing was PBMCs. All receptors come from a woman aged 40 to 50 in good health and CMV-seronegative.

The chain couples TRBV4-3 to TRBJ1-1; 8 bases are shared with TRBD1. CDR3 length: 17 amino acids. J was trimmed by 3 bases and V by 0 bases; bases with no gene match: 9. In germline, CDR1 is LGHNA, CDR2 YSLEER. This CDR3 is CASSQDSRGRPDTEAFF. The CDR3 coding sequence is TGCGCCAGCAGCCAAGATAGCAGGGGGCGTCCGGACACTGAAGCTTTCTTT.

V usage is TRBV6-4 and J usage is TRBJ1-3, with D uncertain. This CDR3 spans 13 amino acids. Trimming took off 11 bases at V and 4 bases at J, with 15 bases between the two ends. Germline CDR1 reads MRHNA; CDR2 reads SNTAGT. CDR3 DNA sequence: TGTGCCGCCGGAGGGTCGAGGGGAAACACCATATATTTT. This translates into CAAGGSRGNTIYF.

V usage is TRBV5-4 and J usage is TRBJ2-5; 7 bases map to TRBD2. The ends lost 4 bases at V and 2 bases at J; junction bases unmatched: 5. CDR3 length equals 14 residues. Germline CDR1 reads SGHNT; CDR2 reads YYREEE (reference sequence). The DNA for the CDR3 is TGTGCCAGCAGCCTCGGGACTACGCAAGAGACCCAGTACTTC. Its translation is CASSLGTTQETQYF.

A few counts support this clone. Sequence at one end of the junction differs from germline and may be a read error. The chain links TRBV19 to TRBJ1-2, with 8 nucleotides matching TRBD1. Germline loops: CDR1 LNHDA, CDR2 SQIVND (reference sequence). The length of the CDR3 is 14 residues. This chain's CDR3 is CASSRQGIDYGHTF. DNA for the CDR3: TGTGCCAGTAGCCGACAGGGGATAGACTATGGCCACACCTTC.

The chain combines TRBV11-3 with TRBJ2-3, with 10 nucleotides matching TRBD2. The J segment lost 6 bases and the V segment lost 7 bases, leaving 19 bases of the junction unmatched. The CDR3 has 18 amino acids. Looked up from germline, CDR1 is SGHNT and CDR2 is YENEEA. For the CDR3, the DNA is TGTGCCAGCACCCCCGGAGCGGGAGGGCCCCGCGGATTCGATACGCAGTATTTT. The encoded protein is CASTPGAGGPRGFDTQYF. Drawing the rest from reference TRBV11-3 and TRBJ2-3, the complete variable domain is EAGVVQSPRYKIIEKKQPVAFWCNPISGHNTLYWYLQNLGQGPELLIRYENEEAVDDSQLPKDRFSAERLKGVDSTLKIQPAELGDSAVYLCASTPGAGGPRGFDTQYFGPGTRLTVL.

This chain uses TRBV29-1 with TRBJ1-5; 8 positions agree with TRBD1. Germline V gives CDR1 SQVTM, CDR2 ANQGSEA. This CDR3 has 13 amino acids. The V gene end was trimmed by 7 bases and the J gene end by 3 bases; junction bases not matched to a gene: 5. CDR3 protein: CSALTGDNQPQHF. For the CDR3, the DNA is TGCAGCGCCCTGACAGGGGACAATCAGCCCCAGCATTTT.

The rearrangement links TRBV28 to TRBJ2-7; 9 positions match TRBD1. Germline V gives CDR1 MDHEN, CDR2 SYDVKM. The length of the CDR3 is 15 residues. Unmatched junction bases numbered 6, after V lost 2 bases and J lost 4 bases. Here the CDR3 DNA reads TGTGCCAGCAGTTTAGGGGGACAGGGTTCTTACGAGCAGTACGTC. It is translated as CASSLGGQGSYEQYV.

The gene calls are TRBV14 and TRBJ2-1; the D is unclear. Germline values: CDR1 SGHDN, CDR2 FVKESK. The CDR3 length is 15 residues. Trimming stripped 0 bases from V and 0 bases from J, with 6 bases between. The CDR3 DNA reads as TGTGCCAGCAGCCAAGAAGCGAGCTCCTACAATGAGCAGTTCTTC. Amino acid sequence: CASSQEASSYNEQFF.

This CDR3 reads CASSLSGDLNEQFF. CDR3 in DNA: TGTGCCAGCAGCTTGTCGGGGGACCTAAATGAGCAGTTCTTC. This chain connects TRBV7-3 to TRBJ2-1; possible D gene TRBD2, 6 bases. The germline V gene encodes CDR1 SGHTA and CDR2 FQGTGA. V was cut by 3 bases and J by 7 bases, with 13 bases left in between. The CDR3 sequence is 14 residues long. Together with reference TRBV7-3 and TRBJ2-1, the CDR3 gives the full variable domain: GAGVSQTPSNKVTEKGKYVELRCDPISGHTALYWYRQSLGQGPEFLIYFQGTGAADDSGLPNDRFFAVRPEGSVSTLKIQRTERGDSAVYLCASSLSGDLNEQFFGPGTRLTVL.

The chain carries TRBV6-5 and TRBJ2-7; 8 nucleotides align to TRBD1. V lost 6 bases to trimming and J lost 4 bases; unmatched junction nucleotides: 5. Germline V lookup: CDR1 MNHEY, CDR2 SVGAGI. The CDR3 loop spans 13 amino acids. The CDR3 DNA is TGTGCCAGCAGCAGGGACAGGAAGTACGAGCAGTACTTC. Its protein product is CASSRDRKYEQYF.

This chain uses TRBV19 with TRBJ2-1, with 8 bases identical to TRBD1. Losses at the gene ends were 7 bases for V and 0 bases for J; bases not matched to a gene: 20. The CDR3 extends over 20 amino acids. CDR1 LNHDA and CDR2 SQIVND come from the germline V gene (reference sequence). CDR3 amino acids: CASTLDTPGGTGTSYNEQFF. The DNA for the CDR3 is TGTGCCAGTACCCTAGATACGCCTGGGGGGACAGGTACCTCCTACAATGAGCAGTTCTTC.

On this clone: A junction boundary mismatches the germline segment, possibly from a read error. The chain links TRBV11-2 to TRBJ2-3, with unresolved D. Germline V gives CDR1 SGHAT, CDR2 FQNNGV. This CDR3 spans 11 amino acids. For the CDR3, the DNA is TGTGCCAGCAGCTGGGCAGATGCGCAGTATTTT. It is translated as CASSWADAQYF.

This clone was seen only once. The V call is TRBV11-3, the J call TRBJ2-3; TRBD2 might be the D (6 bases). Between the trimmed V and J ends, which lost 2 bases and 6 bases, there was a span of 15 bases. Germline CDR1 SGHNT, CDR2 YENEEA. The CDR3 is 15 amino acids. DNA of the CDR3: TGTGCCAGCAGCTTACGTCCGAATCGGGAGGATACGCAGTATTTT. Protein sequence: CASSLRPNREDTQYF. The variable domain in full, with the rest retrieved from reference TRBV11-3 and TRBJ2-3, is EAGVVQSPRYKIIEKKQPVAFWCNPISGHNTLYWYLQNLGQGPELLIRYENEEAVDDSQLPKDRFSAERLKGVDSTLKIQPAELGDSAVYLCASSLRPNREDTQYFGPGTRLTVL.

The chain couples TRBV30 to TRBJ2-2; D may be TRBD1 (6 bases). Germline CDR1 is GTSNPN and CDR2 is SVGIG (reference sequence). This CDR3 is 15 amino acids long. With 2 bases removed from V and 3 bases from J, the gap between germline ends came to 13 bases. This chain's CDR3 is CAWSMDSPDTGELFF. CDR3 nucleotide sequence: TGTGCCTGGAGTATGGACAGTCCCGACACCGGGGAGCTGTTTTTT.

The V call is TRBV28, the J call TRBJ1-5; D is perhaps TRBD1 (5 bases). The length of the CDR3 is 15 residues. V was clipped by 3 bases and J by 2 bases, with 11 bases between them. Germline values: CDR1 MDHEN, CDR2 SYDVKM. The CDR3 sequence is CASSFRVYGNQPQHF. The DNA of the CDR3 is TGTGCCAGCAGTTTCAGGGTATATGGCAATCAGCCCCAGCATTTT.